The 30 T cell receptor beta chains below come from one sample, sequenced in a study of shared clonotypes between healthy human individuals. Naivety among CD8 cells was defined by CD45RO negativity and positive CCR7 selection, thereby excluding terminally differentiated effector memory CD45RA+ cells. Sequencing was performed with immunoSEQ multiplex PCR; in TCRdb, only in-frame clones are kept and a portion is missing. This sample has around 1,900,000 clones, with roughly 95% found just once. The sample taken for sequencing was naive CD8+ T cells from PBMCs. These receptors were obtained from a man between 18 and 35 years old in good health. Some clones in this sample may be carry-over from other donors' samples.

The chain recombines TRBV7-2 with TRBJ2-1; D might be TRBD2 (5 bases). This CDR3 has 15 amino acids. V was trimmed by 2 bases and J by 0 bases, leaving 8 bases between them. The V gene's germline CDR1 is SGHTA and CDR2 FQGNSA. CDR3 sequence: CASSLKGSSYNEQFF. In nucleotides, the CDR3 is TGTGCCAGCAGCTTAAAAGGGAGCTCCTACAATGAGCAGTTCTTC.

This clone was detected once. The same CDR3 is also encoded by other DNA sequences in this sample. The V and J genes are TRBV19 and TRBJ2-7, with D unclear. This CDR3 has 13 amino acids. The V and J ends lost 3 bases and 0 bases respectively, with 6 bases between them. The germline gives CDR1 LNHDA, CDR2 SQIVND (reference sequence). The DNA of the CDR3 is TGTGCCAGTAGTATTCTTCTCTCCTACGAGCAGTACTTC. It specifies CASSILLSYEQYF. The full variable domain, its missing parts supplied by reference TRBV19 and TRBJ2-7, is DGGITQSPKYLFRKEGQNVTLSCEQNLNHDAMYWYRQDPGQGLRLIYYSQIVNDFQKGDIAEGYSVSREKKESFPLTVTSAQKNPTAFYLCASSILLSYEQYFGPGTRLTVT.

The chain uses TRBV2 and TRBJ1-2; no reliable D call. The ends were cut back, 5 bases at V and 1 base at J, with 14 bases in the middle. The CDR3 is 15 residues long. Germline values: CDR1 SNHLY, CDR2 FYNNEI. The CDR3, as DNA: TGTGCCAGCAGTATCAGGTCAGCTCTTAACTATGGCTACACCTTC. This sequence encodes CASSIRSALNYGYTF.

The chain has TRBV27 and TRBJ2-7; D is perhaps TRBD2 (5 bases). The V gene's germline CDR1 is MNHEY and CDR2 SMNVEV (reference sequence). V lost 6 bases and J lost 4, with 10 bases in between. The CDR3 spans 12 residues. CDR3 coding DNA: TGTGCCAGCAGGTCGGGGATTTACGAGCAGTACTTC. Residues: CASRSGIYEQYF.

The chain links TRBV29-1 to TRBJ2-7; TRBD2 matches at 8 bases. The CDR3 consists of 14 residues. V dropped 6 bases and J dropped 3; count of bases not matched to a gene: 10. The germline V gene has CDR1 SQVTM and CDR2 ANQGSEA. The CDR3 DNA is TGCAGCGTCATCAAAGCGGGAGTTCGCTACGAGCAGTACTTC. Protein product: CSVIKAGVRYEQYF.

A note on this clone: The sample has other DNA sequences that encode this CDR3 too. The chain couples TRBV19 to TRBJ1-1, with 7 bases aligning to TRBD1. J gave up 1 base and V 3 bases, and 2 bases lay outside the gene matches. Germline V gene sequence: CDR1 LNHDA, CDR2 SQIVND (reference sequence). The CDR3 is 14 residues long. CDR3 sequence reads: CASSIRDRNTEAFF. The CDR3 DNA sequence: TGTGCCAGTAGTATCCGGGACAGGAACACTGAAGCTTTCTTT.

This clone showed up just a few times. This chain joins TRBV30 and TRBJ2-7, with D uncertain. Germline CDR1 and CDR2: GTSNPN and SVGIG (reference sequence). V gave up 0 bases and J gave up 3 bases, with 6 bases separating them. The CDR3 consists of 12 residues. DNA for the CDR3: TGTGCCTGGAGTGTACCCTACTACGAGCAGTACTTC. Protein product: CAWSVPYYEQYF.

The chain employs TRBV6-5 and TRBJ2-5; D could derive from TRBD1 or TRBD2 (6 bases each). Germline V lookup: CDR1 MNHEY, CDR2 SVGAGI. CDR3 length: 14 residues. Trimming left V 8 bases short and J 4 bases short, with 17 bases between. In DNA, the CDR3 is TGTGCCAGCCAGGAAGGGGGGTTTATAGAGACCCAGTACTTC. As protein: CASQEGGFIETQYF.

CDR3 sequence (DNA): TGTGCCAGCAGCCCAACTAATGAAAAACTGTTTTTT. Amino acid sequence: CASSPTNEKLFF. The chain joins TRBV7-2 to TRBJ1-4, with D uncertain. Germline assignment: CDR1 SGHTA and CDR2 FQGNSA. V was shortened by 5 bases and J by 0 bases, with 1 base between the two germline ends. The CDR3 has 12 residues.

The CDR3 reads CAILTSGNNEQFF. The CDR3 DNA sequence: TGTGCCATCTTGACTAGCGGGAACAATGAGCAGTTCTTC. The chain combines TRBV10-3 with TRBJ2-1; TRBD2 matches at 11 bases. Germline V gene sequence: CDR1 ENHRY, CDR2 SYGVKD. The CDR3 consists of 13 residues. V trimming: 8 bases; J trimming: 5 bases; junction bases outside the gene matches: 2.

This clone was recorded only once. CDR3 in amino acids: CASSLVGEETQYF. Here the CDR3 DNA reads TGTGCCAGCAGCTTGGTGGGAGAGGAGACCCAGTACTTC. J is TRBJ2-5 and V is TRBV7-6, with D tentatively TRBD2 (5 bases). The CDR3 runs to 13 residues. The ends were cut back, 3 bases at V and 5 bases at J, with 10 bases in the middle. In germline, CDR1 is SGHVS, CDR2 FNYEAQ.

The J gene is TRBJ2-7, the V gene TRBV27; the D gene could be TRBD1 or TRBD2 (5 bases each). Germline V CDR1 and CDR2: MNHEY, SMNVEV (reference sequence). The V gene lost 5 bases and the J gene lost 4 bases, with 15 bases spanning the gap. The CDR3 has 14 residues. CDR3 loop: CASSPWDGRYEQYF. The CDR3 DNA follows: TGTGCCAGCAGTCCCTGGGACGGCCGATACGAGCAGTACTTC.

Written as DNA, the CDR3 is TGCGCCAGCAGCCCGGGACTCCGCTACGAGCAGTACTTC. This sequence encodes CASSPGLRYEQYF. This chain joins TRBV5-1 and TRBJ2-7; weak D call: TRBD2 (6 bases). The length of the CDR3 is 13 residues. V gave up 4 bases and J gave up 3 bases, with 11 bases separating them. CDR1 is SGHRS and CDR2 is YFSETQ in the germline V gene. Supplemented by reference TRBV5-1 and TRBJ2-7, the full variable domain reads KAGVTQTPRYLIKTRGQQVTLSCSPISGHRSVSWYQQTPGQGLQFLFEYFSETQRNKGNFPGRFSGRQFSNSRSEMNVSTLELGDSALYLCASSPGLRYEQYFGPGTRLTVT.

J is TRBJ1-1 and V is TRBV6-6, with 10 bases lining up with TRBD1. CDR3 length: 15 residues. Germline CDR1 MNHNY, CDR2 SVGAGI (reference sequence). V dropped 4 bases and J dropped 0; count of bases not matched to a gene: 2. The CDR3 nucleotides read TGTGCCAGCAGTTTGACAGGGGGCTTGAACACTGAAGCTTTCTTT. It translates to CASSLTGGLNTEAFF.

The chain recombines TRBV30 with TRBJ1-2, with D maybe TRBD1 (6 bases). Germline V gives CDR1 GTSNPN, CDR2 SVGIG (reference sequence). The V end was cut by 1 base, the J end by 1 base, with 13 bases between. This CDR3 is built from 15 residues. CDR3 in amino acids: CAWSEDSPLNYGYTF. CDR3 nucleotides: TGTGCCTGGAGTGAGGACAGCCCGCTTAACTATGGCTACACCTTC. The full variable domain, its missing parts supplied by reference TRBV30 and TRBJ1-2, is SQTIHQWPATLVQPVGSPLSLECTVEGTSNPNLYWYRQAAGRGLQLLFYSVGIGQISSEVPQNLSASRPQDRQFILSSKKLLLSDSGFYLCAWSEDSPLNYGYTFGSGTRLTVV.

The chain employs TRBV5-6 and TRBJ2-1, with TRBD2 matching 8 bases. The junction had 5 bases not matched to a gene; V was cut back by 2 bases and J by 4 bases. The CDR3 is made up of 15 amino acids. Germline CDR1 SGHDT, CDR2 YYEEEE. The CDR3 bases are TGTGCCAGCAGCTTAGGCGGGGGGCTATACAATGAGCAGTTCTTC. It specifies CASSLGGGLYNEQFF.

V is TRBV2 and J is TRBJ1-1, with unresolved D. Per germline, CDR1 SNHLY and CDR2 FYNNEI. V lost 3 bases and J 1 base, leaving 15 bases between the germline ends. The length of the CDR3 is 16 residues. This CDR3 reads CASSDAPPDSNTEAFF. CDR3 coding DNA: TGTGCCAGCAGTGATGCCCCTCCGGACTCGAACACTGAAGCTTTCTTT.

This chain uses TRBV7-9 with TRBJ2-5; no firm D call. CDR3 length equals 15 residues. V dropped 5 bases and J dropped 2 bases, with 15 bases sitting between them. CDR1 and CDR2 from the germline V gene are SEHNR and FQNEAQ (reference sequence). CDR3 region: CASSPRLIHQETQYF. CDR3 coding DNA: TGTGCCAGCAGCCCTAGACTCATCCATCAAGAGACCCAGTACTTC.

V and J are TRBV27 and TRBJ2-3, with 8 bases fitting TRBD1. Germline trimming cut 6 bases from V and 1 base from J; bases unmatched to any gene: 15. Germline CDR1 reads MNHEY; CDR2 reads SMNVEV (reference sequence). The CDR3 length is 18 residues. CDR3 in amino acids: CASSVPLSGQDRTDTQYF. CDR3 nucleotide sequence: TGTGCCAGCAGCGTCCCCCTTTCGGGACAGGACCGCACAGATACGCAGTATTTT.

CDR3 coding DNA: TGTGCCAGCAGCGAGCTTGACAGCTACAATGAGCAGTTCTTC. Translation: CASSELDSYNEQFF. This sequence joins TRBV9 and TRBJ2-1; perhaps TRBD1 as D (5 bases). Per the germline V gene, CDR1 is SGDLS and CDR2 is YYNGEE. This CDR3 has 14 residues. V was clipped by 3 bases and J by 3 bases, with 10 bases between them.

The CDR3 loop is CASVDGITDTQYF. DNA of the CDR3: TGTGCCAGTGTGGACGGAATCACAGATACGCAGTATTTT. The chain joins TRBV6-5 to TRBJ2-3; D gene uncertain. The ends were cut back, 9 bases at V and 2 bases at J, with 12 bases in the middle. Germline V gene data show CDR1 as MNHEY and CDR2 as SVGAGI. CDR3 length: 13 amino acids.

The J gene is TRBJ2-1, the V gene TRBV12-2. TRBV12-2 is flagged as a pseudogene. The CDR3 sequence is 14 residues long. DNA of the CDR3: TGTGCAAGTCGCTTACCGACCGCCTACAATGAGCAGTTCTTC. It is translated as CASRLPTAYNEQFF.

Only a few counts were recorded for this clone. This chain connects TRBV30 to TRBJ1-1; D call uncertain. Trimming removed 8 bases at V and 0 bases at J, with 7 bases between. The length of the CDR3 is 11 residues. Germline CDR1 and CDR2: GTSNPN and SVGIG (reference sequence). The CDR3 reads CATFMNTEAFF. CDR3 nucleotide sequence: TGTGCCACATTCATGAACACTGAAGCTTTCTTT.

The chain joins TRBV7-9 to TRBJ1-2, with D perhaps TRBD1 (5 bases). Germline V gene data show CDR1 as SEHNR and CDR2 as FQNEAQ (reference sequence). V was trimmed by 1 base and J by 6 bases, leaving 12 bases between them. This CDR3 contains 14 residues. CDR3 in DNA: TGTGCCAGCAGCTTAGACAGGTCTAGTGATGGCTACACCTTC. Translating gives CASSLDRSSDGYTF.

V gene TRBV7-2 combines with J gene TRBJ2-7; TRBD1 might be the D (6 bases). This CDR3 region has 13 residues. V was trimmed by 5 bases and J by 3 bases, leaving 11 bases between them. Germline V CDR1 and CDR2: SGHTA, FQGNSA. The DNA of the CDR3 is TGTGCCAGCAGCCCGGACAGACTCTACGAGCAGTACTTC. This translates into CASSPDRLYEQYF.

The genes are TRBV9 and TRBJ2-1, with 7 positions matching TRBD2. The CDR3 runs to 20 residues. V dropped 4 bases and J dropped 4; count of bases not matched to a gene: 23. CDR1 and CDR2 (germline): SGDLS, YYNGEE. CDR3 coding DNA: TGTGCCAGCAGCCCACGGACTAGGTCAGAACTCTTCGAGGGATACAATGAGCAGTTCTTC. Translation gives CASSPRTRSELFEGYNEQFF.

This rearrangement joins TRBV19 to TRBJ2-2, with 15 bases fitting TRBD2. Germline lookup yields CDR1 LNHDA and CDR2 SQIVND (reference sequence). The trim removed 0 bases at V and 5 bases at J, leaving 4 bases unmatched. CDR3 length equals 18 residues. CDR3 nucleotide sequence: TGTGCCAGTAGTATAGATCAAGGGACTAGCGGGAGGACCGGGGAGCTGTTTTTT. Its translation is CASSIDQGTSGRTGELFF.

The chain uses TRBV6-1 and TRBJ2-2; the D is unclear. V dropped 8 bases and J dropped 4 bases, with 11 bases sitting between them. Per germline, CDR1 MNHNS and CDR2 SASEGT. The length of the CDR3 is 13 residues. DNA of the CDR3: TGTGCCAGCGGAGAGTTATTCACCGGGGAGCTGTTTTTT. Its translation: CASGELFTGELFF.

The rearrangement links TRBV29-1 to TRBJ1-2, with 9 bases lining up with TRBD1. CDR3 size: 13 residues. After removal of 6 bases from V and 8 bases from J, the junction contained 10 bases not matched to a gene. The germline V gene encodes CDR1 SQVTM and CDR2 ANQGSEA. The CDR3 sequence is CSVVPGQGYGYTF. The CDR3 DNA follows: TGCAGCGTGGTACCGGGACAGGGCTACGGCTACACCTTC.

The rearrangement uses TRBV27 and TRBJ1-2; 8 nucleotides line up with TRBD1. Trimming removed 6 bases from V and 5 bases from J; junction bases left unmatched: 17. Germline lookup yields CDR1 MNHEY and CDR2 SMNVEV (reference sequence). CDR3 size: 17 residues. The chain's CDR3 is CASRHIPGQGAAYGYTF. The CDR3 nucleotides read TGTGCCAGCAGGCATATCCCTGGGCAGGGGGCGGCTTATGGCTACACCTTC.